The 28 T cell receptor beta chains reported below all come from one sample, sequenced in a study of shared clonotypes between healthy human individuals. Data came from immunoSEQ multiplex PCR; TCRdb stores just in-frame clones and leaves some out. This sample yields about 1.1 million clones, of which around 82% are seen a single time; roughly 0.65% belongs to the top ten. The sample comprised memory CD4+ T cells from PBMCs. Subset of the sample: CD45RA-negative fraction. The source is a man younger than 30 in good health. Some clones in this sample may be carry-over from other donors' samples.

V gene TRBV19 combines with J gene TRBJ2-7, with 7 positions matching TRBD1. CDR3 length: 12 amino acids. V lost 10 bases, J lost 0 bases, and 3 bases stayed unmatched. Germline V CDR1 and CDR2: LNHDA, SQIVND (reference sequence). In DNA form, the CDR3 reads TGTGCCACTGGGGACAGCTCCTACGAGCAGTACTTC. Amino acid sequence: CATGDSSYEQYF.

The rearrangement joins TRBV1 to TRBJ2-1; the D call in the table, TRBD2, was not verified against the DNA. TRBV1 is shown as a pseudogene. The CDR3 totals 17 residues. CDR3 nucleotides: TGCACCAGCAGCCAAGCCGCGACTAGCGGTCTTTACAATGAGCAGTTCTTC. This sequence encodes CTSSQAATSGLYNEQFF.

This CDR3 is CASSIRNTGRDGYTF. The DNA for the CDR3 is TGTGCCAGTAGTATTCGGAACACGGGGAGGGATGGCTACACCTTC. This chain links TRBV19 with TRBJ1-2; no clear D. The CDR3 length is 15 residues. Germline V lookup: CDR1 LNHDA, CDR2 SQIVND (reference sequence). V dropped 3 bases and J dropped 6 bases, with 17 bases sitting between them.

This chain uses TRBV5-1 with TRBJ2-1, with 7 bases lining up with TRBD2. CDR3 length equals 14 residues. Germline loops: CDR1 SGHRS, CDR2 YFSETQ. With V trimmed by 2 bases and J by 8 bases, 7 bases remained unmatched. The CDR3 sequence: CASSLGLGEDEQFF. CDR3 bases: TGCGCCAGCAGCTTAGGACTAGGAGAGGATGAGCAGTTCTTC.

A word on this clone: One end of the junction varies from germline; a read error may be responsible. CDR3 DNA sequence: TGTGCCAACAGTTACTCCTGGCAGGGGACGTATGGCTACACCTTC. This translates into CANSYSWQGTYGYTF. The chain has TRBV6-7 and TRBJ1-2; a weak D match, TRBD1 (6 bases). TRBV6-7 counts as an open reading frame of uncertain function. The CDR3 has 15 amino acids.

V usage is TRBV2 and J usage is TRBJ2-7; D remains unclear. The V gene lost 3 bases and the J gene lost 3 bases, with 9 bases spanning the gap. Germline values: CDR1 SNHLY, CDR2 FYNNEI. The CDR3 is 13 residues long. The CDR3 sequence is CASSDTPGYEQYF. The DNA for the CDR3 is TGTGCCAGCAGTGATACTCCGGGCTACGAGCAGTACTTC.

The V gene is TRBV1, the J gene TRBJ2-1; TRBD2 is the table's D call and was not checked against the DNA. TRBV1 is assigned pseudogene status. The CDR3 loop spans 10 amino acids. The CDR3 nucleotides read TGCACCAGCGGGACTAGTCTGGGGTTCTTC. The encoded protein is CTSGTSLGFF.

As concerns this clone: Within the sample, other DNA sequences also encode this same CDR3. The chain employs TRBV28 and TRBJ1-5, with D uncertain. This CDR3 is built from 15 residues. V was shortened by 3 bases and J by 0 bases, with 9 bases between the two germline ends. CDR1 MDHEN and CDR2 SYDVKM come from the germline V gene. CDR3 bases: TGTGCCAGCAGTTTTGGGTTCCATAGCAATCAGCCCCAGCATTTT. Protein: CASSFGFHSNQPQHF.

The rearrangement links TRBV28 to TRBJ1-4, with TRBD1 identical over 10 bases. This CDR3 is built from 16 residues. Germline trimming cut 5 bases from V and 7 bases from J; bases unmatched to any gene: 10. CDR1 is MDHEN and CDR2 is SYDVKM in the germline V gene. The CDR3 is CASSLRPGQGGEKLFF. The CDR3 bases are TGTGCCAGCAGTCTCAGGCCAGGACAGGGGGGTGAAAAACTGTTTTTT.

This clone was counted a single time. The same CDR3 is also encoded by other DNA sequences in this sample. This chain joins TRBV12-5 and TRBJ2-5, with D perhaps matching TRBD2 (5 bases). Germline V CDR1 and CDR2: LGHNT, FRNRAP. V dropped 6 bases and J dropped 5 bases, with 10 bases sitting between them. The CDR3 sequence is 12 residues long. The CDR3 loop reads CASGPGWETQYF. DNA of the CDR3: TGTGCTAGTGGACCGGGATGGGAGACCCAGTACTTC.

There are a few counts of this clone. With only one base between it and a far larger clone, this is likely a read error. The sample holds other DNA sequences that translate to the same CDR3. The chain couples TRBV29-1 to TRBJ2-6; no clear D gene. The CDR3 runs to 13 residues. V was shortened by 6 bases and J by 0 bases, with 6 bases between the two germline ends. CDR1 is SQVTM and CDR2 is ANQGSEA in the germline V gene. DNA for the CDR3: TGCAGCGTCGATATCTCTGGGGCCAACGTCCTGACTTTC. Its protein is CSVDISGANVLTF.

V usage is TRBV11-2 and J usage is TRBJ2-1, with TRBD2 matching over 11 bases. Germline-derived CDR1 and CDR2 are SGHAT and FQNNGV. Losses at the gene ends were 0 bases for V and 4 bases for J; bases not matched to a gene: 5. The CDR3 sequence is 17 residues long. CDR3 sequence: CASSLDWTSGQYNEQFF. CDR3 nucleotides: TGTGCCAGCAGCTTAGATTGGACTAGCGGGCAATACAATGAGCAGTTCTTC.

A single count supports this clone. The chain carries TRBV10-1 and TRBJ2-2; D is uncertain. This CDR3 is 15 amino acids long. The germline CDR1 and CDR2 sequences are WNHNN and SYGVQD (reference sequence). V was cut by 8 bases and J by 1 base, with 14 bases left in between. CDR3 DNA: TGCGCCAGCTTTCGGAAGGAGAAGAACACCGGGGAGCTGTTTTTT. As protein: CASFRKEKNTGELFF.

V and J are TRBV5-1 and TRBJ1-1, with D possibly matching TRBD1 (5 bases). From germline, CDR1 is SGHRS and CDR2 YFSETQ. V gave up 7 bases and J gave up 7 bases, with 35 bases separating them. This CDR3 comprises 19 residues. Here the CDR3 DNA reads TGCGCCAGCCAGACCGCCGGGGGGACGCCCATCGATAATCCGGGTGAAGCTTTCTTT. It is translated as CASQTAGGTPIDNPGEAFF.

The chain recombines TRBV7-9 with TRBJ2-5; D unclear. V was clipped by 2 bases and J by 9 bases, with 16 bases between them. The CDR3 is 14 residues long. Germline assignment: CDR1 SEHNR and CDR2 FQNEAQ (reference sequence). CDR3 bases: TGTGCCAGCAGCTTACCGATCTACCCGGTGGCCCAGTACTTC. Translation gives CASSLPIYPVAQYF.

The chain recombines TRBV29-1 with TRBJ2-3, with 7 bases that match TRBD2. Trimming removed 2 bases from V and 4 bases from J; junction bases left unmatched: 15. Germline assignment: CDR1 SQVTM and CDR2 ANQGSEA. The CDR3 loop spans 17 amino acids. The CDR3 spells CSVEKPAGLQPPDTQYF. In DNA, the CDR3 is TGCAGCGTTGAAAAGCCAGCGGGACTTCAGCCCCCAGATACGCAGTATTTT.

This clone was counted between two and nine times. This sequence may be a read error, since a much larger clone differs from it by one base. The J gene is TRBJ2-3, the V gene TRBV5-1; 7 bases line up with TRBD1. This CDR3 region has 14 residues. CDR1 is SGHRS, CDR2 YFSETQ, per germline. V lost 5 bases to trimming and J lost 1 base; unmatched junction nucleotides: 4. The CDR3 spells CASRHTGGTDTQYF. The CDR3 bases are TGCGCCAGCAGGCATACAGGGGGCACAGATACGCAGTATTTT.

The chain joins TRBV2 to TRBJ1-6; D perhaps matches TRBD1 (6 bases). The germline V gene has CDR1 SNHLY and CDR2 FYNNEI. This CDR3 spans 14 amino acids. The V and J ends lost 3 bases and 4 bases respectively, with 7 bases between them. This chain's CDR3 is CASSEDRYNSPLHF. The DNA for the CDR3 is TGTGCCAGCAGTGAGGACAGATATAATTCACCCCTCCACTTT.

This clone was observed a handful of times. The genes are TRBV15 and TRBJ2-2, with unresolved D. The germline V gene has CDR1 LNHNV and CDR2 YYDKDF (reference sequence). With 0 bases removed from V and 6 bases from J, the gap between germline ends came to 11 bases. The CDR3 length is 15 residues. This chain's CDR3 is CATSRDNSRSGELFF. DNA for the CDR3: TGTGCCACCAGCAGAGATAACAGCCGTTCCGGGGAGCTGTTTTTT.

In this sample, this clone turned up a few times. In the same sample, other DNA sequences code for this CDR3. The gene calls are TRBV27 and TRBJ2-7; 9 bases fit TRBD2. The CDR3 totals 14 residues. The ends lost 5 bases at V and 1 base at J; junction bases unmatched: 3. Germline-derived CDR1 and CDR2 are MNHEY and SMNVEV (reference sequence). This chain's CDR3 is CASSSGRSSYEQYF. For the CDR3, the DNA is TGTGCCAGCAGTAGCGGGAGGTCGTCCTACGAGCAGTACTTC.

J is TRBJ2-1 and V is TRBV7-2, with 8 positions matching TRBD2. The CDR3 is 13 amino acids. V was pared by 2 bases and J by 9 bases, with 3 bases of the junction left unmatched. The germline CDR1 and CDR2 sequences are SGHTA and FQGNSA. The CDR3 sequence is CASSLLAGGEQFF. The CDR3 nucleotides read TGTGCCAGCAGCTTACTTGCGGGAGGTGAGCAGTTCTTC.

With regard to this clone: This sample includes further DNA sequences coding for the same CDR3. This sequence joins TRBV29-1 and TRBJ2-3; the match to TRBD1 covers 7 bases. Per the germline V gene, CDR1 is SQVTM and CDR2 is ANQGSEA. This CDR3 comprises 11 residues. V lost 6 bases, J lost 6 bases, and 3 bases stayed unmatched. The CDR3 region is CSVDRADTQYF. The CDR3 DNA reads as TGCAGCGTAGACAGGGCGGATACGCAGTATTTT.

The V and J genes are TRBV6-6 and TRBJ2-3, with D perhaps TRBD2 (6 bases). This CDR3 spans 13 amino acids. Germline lookup yields CDR1 MNHNY and CDR2 SVGAGI (reference sequence). Trimming took 6 bases from V and 3 from J, leaving 10 bases between them. The CDR3 protein is CASRSGTTDTQYF. The CDR3 DNA reads as TGTGCCAGCAGGTCGGGGACTACAGATACGCAGTATTTT.

The V call is TRBV9, the J call TRBJ2-7; 10 bases map to TRBD1. The germline gives CDR1 SGDLS, CDR2 YYNGEE. Unmatched junction bases numbered 8, after V lost 3 bases and J lost 5 bases. This CDR3 comprises 15 residues. This CDR3 reads CASSERQGARDEQYF. In DNA form, the CDR3 reads TGTGCCAGCAGCGAGAGACAGGGGGCGAGGGACGAGCAGTACTTC.

This clone has ten or more counts. V and J are TRBV11-3 and TRBJ2-3; D remains ambiguous. The CDR3 has 13 amino acids. Trimming took 3 bases from V and 4 from J, leaving 8 bases between them. From germline, CDR1 is SGHNT and CDR2 YENEEA. This CDR3 is CASSFPLSDTQYF. CDR3 bases: TGTGCCAGCAGCTTCCCACTTTCAGATACGCAGTATTTT.

About this clone: Other DNA variants within this sample encode the same CDR3. The rearrangement links TRBV6-6 to TRBJ2-7; D is unresolved. The CDR3 extends over 12 amino acids. Germline CDR1 MNHNY, CDR2 SVGAGI (reference sequence). V dropped 6 bases and J dropped 0 bases, with 6 bases sitting between them. CDR3 sequence reads: CASSPPSYEQYF. For the CDR3, the DNA is TGTGCCAGCAGCCCCCCCTCCTACGAGCAGTACTTC.

The CDR3 loop reads CASSLMRGATGDEQYF. In DNA form, the CDR3 reads TGTGCCAGCAGCTTAATGCGGGGGGCGACTGGGGACGAGCAGTACTTC. The V and J genes are TRBV7-6 and TRBJ2-7, with 8 bases matching TRBD2. The germline V gene encodes CDR1 SGHVS and CDR2 FNYEAQ. The junction had 11 bases not matched to a gene; V was cut back by 2 bases and J by 5 bases. CDR3 size: 16 residues.

The rearrangement links TRBV7-2 to TRBJ1-3; D is possibly TRBD1 (5 bases). V lost 5 bases, J lost 4 bases, and 12 bases lay in between. CDR1 and CDR2 from the germline V gene are SGHTA and FQGNSA. The CDR3 length is 14 residues. The CDR3 sequence is CASSPQGTGNTIYF. CDR3 bases: TGTGCCAGCAGCCCGCAGGGTACGGGAAACACCATATATTTT.